This TCR beta chain was retrieved from a study of blood T cell repertoires in COVID-19. The method was immunoSEQ multiplex PCR; TCRdb's version includes in-frame clones alone and lacks a portion of them. The table shows 200,000 or so clones, with 82% occurring only once. Germline CDR1 WNHNN, CDR2 SYGVQD (reference sequence). The V gene lost 11 bases and the J gene lost 4 bases, with 12 bases spanning the gap. The CDR3 spans 11 residues. The receptor comes from a human donor with acute or convalescent COVID-19. The donor label of this sample is uncertain. V gene TRBV10-1 combines with J gene TRBJ2-7, with TRBD2 as a possible D gene (5 bases). Input material: peripheral blood. As DNA, the CDR3 is TGCGCCCCAGAGAGGGTTTACGAGCAGTACTTC. Protein sequence: CAPERVYEQYF.